This T cell receptor (beta chain) was identified during a study of response to subunit inactivated influenza vaccine. The CDR3 loop spans 15 amino acids. V dropped 7 bases and J dropped 0 bases, with 13 bases sitting between them. Germline values: CDR1 MNHNS, CDR2 SASEGT. This clonotype has just a few counts. TCRdb itself ran the RT-PCR reads through MiXCR, one entry per CDR3 protein. Found here are around 790,000 distinct CDR3 sequences, around 21% of them singletons; the top ten hold about a tenth. The clonotype was recovered from a man between 50 and 59 years old who received an inactivated influenza vaccine. Sequencing used PBMCs from blood, obtained less than 6 days after vaccination. The genes are TRBV6-1 and TRBJ1-5; perhaps TRBD1 as D (5 bases). CDR3 coding DNA: TGTGCCAGCACTAGGACACCTGATAGCAATCAGCCCCAGCATTTT. Its protein is CASTRTPDSNQPQHF.